Shown below are 24 T cell receptor beta chains from a single sample sequenced in a study of a mutant IDH1 vaccine in newly diagnosed glioma. The time point: week 47, end of study. In every dose of vaccine, 300 ug of mutant IDH1 20-mer peptide was given alongside topical imiquimod. Assay: immunoSEQ multiplex PCR; the TCRdb copy retains only in-frame clones and omits some. The table includes around 30,000 clones, around nine tenths detected once. No antigen is known for these receptors. Material: PBMCs, obtained from a glioma patient whose treatment included an IDH1 peptide vaccine. All receptors come from a woman in her twenties or thirties with glioma.

This chain links TRBV10-3 with TRBJ2-4; D is ambiguous. Trimming took off 0 bases at V and 0 bases at J, with 0 bases between the two ends. CDR1 ENHRY and CDR2 SYGVKD come from the germline V gene. This CDR3 region has 13 residues. CDR3 nucleotides: TGTGCCATCAGTGAGTCAGCCAAAAACATTCAGTACTTC. Protein product: CAISESAKNIQYF.

The J gene is TRBJ1-2, the V gene TRBV7-9; 7 nucleotides agree with TRBD1. Unmatched junction bases numbered 9, after V lost 3 bases and J lost 2 bases. The CDR3 has 16 residues. The germline V gene encodes CDR1 SEHNR and CDR2 FQNEAQ (reference sequence). This CDR3 reads CASSLTNRGRNYGYTF. CDR3 bases: TGTGCCAGCAGCTTGACAAACAGGGGCCGCAACTATGGCTACACCTTC.

J is TRBJ2-7 and V is TRBV11-2, with D perhaps assigned TRBD1 or TRBD2 (5 bases each). Germline V gene sequence: CDR1 SGHAT, CDR2 FQNNGV. The length of the CDR3 is 14 residues. The ends were cut back, 5 bases at V and 5 bases at J, with 16 bases in the middle. In nucleotides, the CDR3 is TGTGCCAGCAGCCACCCGGGGCAGAACGACGAGCAGTACTTC. Its protein product is CASSHPGQNDEQYF.

This clone was seen a single time. V is TRBV9 and J is TRBJ2-1, with a weak D call TRBD1 (6 bases). This CDR3 comprises 14 residues. Trimming shortened V by 4 bases and J by 12 bases, and 20 bases separated the two germline ends. In germline, CDR1 is SGDLS, CDR2 YYNGEE. This CDR3 is CASSPPPQGPVQFF. In DNA form, the CDR3 reads TGTGCCAGCAGCCCCCCTCCCCAGGGGCCCGTGCAGTTCTTC.

The chain employs TRBV19 and TRBJ1-1; D perhaps matches TRBD1 (6 bases). V was clipped by 11 bases and J by 5 bases, with 24 bases between them. CDR1 is LNHDA, CDR2 SQIVND, per germline (reference sequence). CDR3 length equals 15 residues. The CDR3 DNA is TGTGCCTCTCGACCTGCAGGGGCAAGTAGGACTGAAGCTTTCTTT. It codes for CASRPAGASRTEAFF.

This clone is categorized as medium-sized (0.01 to 0.1%). The V gene is TRBV6-5, the J gene TRBJ2-5, with 7 bases identical to TRBD2. Germline lookup yields CDR1 MNHEY and CDR2 SVGAGI. The V gene end was trimmed by 2 bases and the J gene end by 2 bases; junction bases not matched to a gene: 5. The CDR3 is 15 amino acids. This chain's CDR3 is CASSYGGGRQETQYF. CDR3 bases: TGTGCCAGCAGTTACGGCGGGGGTCGGCAAGAGACCCAGTACTTC.

This chain's CDR3 is CANAQRGSSYEQYF. CDR3 sequence (DNA): TGTGCCAACGCCCAGCGGGGTAGCTCCTACGAGCAGTACTTC. The chain joins TRBV5-8 to TRBJ2-7; TRBD2 aligns across 7 bases. The CDR3 loop spans 14 amino acids. V gave up 9 bases and J gave up 0 bases; unmatched junction bases: 9. The germline V gene has CDR1 SGHTS and CDR2 YDEGEE.

The J gene is TRBJ1-2, the V gene TRBV27, with 9 bases aligning to TRBD1. Germline V gene data show CDR1 as MNHEY and CDR2 as SMNVEV (reference sequence). The CDR3 contains 16 residues. Germline trimming cut 1 base from V and 3 bases from J; bases unmatched to any gene: 6. CDR3 loop: CASSLLVTGGYYGYTF. The DNA for the CDR3 is TGTGCCAGCAGTTTATTGGTGACAGGGGGATACTATGGCTACACCTTC.

This clone has a single count. The chain recombines TRBV4-2 with TRBJ1-4; D remains ambiguous. This CDR3 contains 15 residues. The V and J ends lost 1 base and 3 bases respectively, with 9 bases between them. Germline assignment: CDR1 LGHNA and CDR2 YNFKEQ. CDR3 nucleotide sequence: TGTGCCAGCAGCCAAGTGGACGGTCCTAATGAAAAACTGTTTTTT. It is translated as CASSQVDGPNEKLFF.

The rearrangement links TRBV9 to TRBJ2-5; no reliable D call. Trimming took 2 bases from V and 2 from J, leaving 7 bases between them. Germline V gene sequence: CDR1 SGDLS, CDR2 YYNGEE. The CDR3 has 13 amino acids. CDR3 nucleotide sequence: TGTGCCAGCAGCGTGGCCCCGCAAGAGACCCAGTACTTC. This codes for CASSVAPQETQYF. The variable domain in full, with the rest retrieved from reference TRBV9 and TRBJ2-5, is DSGVTQTPKHLITATGQRVTLRCSPRSGDLSVYWYQQSLDQGLQFLIQYYNGEERAKGNILERFSAQQFPDLHSELNLSSLELGDSALYFCASSVAPQETQYFGPGTRLLVL.

Details on this clone: At one end, the junction sequence differs from germline, possibly due to a read error. The chain carries TRBV6-5 and TRBJ1-2; the D gene is possibly TRBD1 (5 bases). This CDR3 has 13 residues. The V gene's germline CDR1 is MNHEY and CDR2 SVGAGI. The CDR3 bases are TGTGCCGGCAGTGGGACGCATAACTATGGCTACACCTTC. Protein: CAGSGTHNYGYTF.

The chain couples TRBV4-1 to TRBJ2-2, with 9 bases that match TRBD2. Losses at the gene ends were 0 bases for V and 8 bases for J; bases not matched to a gene: 7. CDR3 length: 16 residues. Germline V gene data show CDR1 as MGHRA and CDR2 as YSYEKL. CDR3 coding DNA: TGCGCCAGCAGCCAAGAGGTAGCGGGGGCCTGGGGGGAGCTGTTTTTT. This translates into CASSQEVAGAWGELFF.

CDR3 DNA: TGTGCCAGCAGCCCTAGTGGGGGGCTCATGAACACTGAAGCTTTCTTT. Protein: CASSPSGGLMNTEAFF. This chain connects TRBV7-2 to TRBJ1-1, with D possibly TRBD1 on 6 matching bases. Germline values: CDR1 SGHTA, CDR2 FQGNSA. The CDR3 loop spans 16 amino acids. The ends were cut back, 5 bases at V and 0 bases at J, with 16 bases in the middle. Together with reference TRBV7-2 and TRBJ1-1, the CDR3 gives the full variable domain: GAGVSQSPSNKVTEKGKDVELRCDPISGHTALYWYRQSLGQGLEFLIYFQGNSAPDKSGLPSDRFSAERTGGSVSTLTIQRTQQEDSAVYLCASSPSGGLMNTEAFFGQGTRLTVV.

This clone was picked up one time. The V and J genes are TRBV4-1 and TRBJ2-3; no clear D gene. V gave up 4 bases and J gave up 0 bases, with 11 bases separating them. This CDR3 region has 15 residues. Germline CDR1 is MGHRA and CDR2 is YSYEKL. The CDR3 reads CASSPPSGSTDTQYF. Here the CDR3 DNA reads TGCGCCAGCAGCCCCCCCTCGGGTAGCACAGATACGCAGTATTTT.

The chain links TRBV10-3 to TRBJ2-3; 7 bases agree with TRBD2. After removal of 9 bases from V and 2 bases from J, the junction contained 14 bases not matched to a gene. This CDR3 comprises 16 residues. Germline V gene data show CDR1 as ENHRY and CDR2 as SYGVKD. CDR3 sequence (DNA): TGTGCCATTAGGGGCGAAACTAGCGCCTACACAGATACGCAGTATTTT. It encodes CAIRGETSAYTDTQYF.

This clone was counted between two and nine times. This chain connects TRBV19 to TRBJ1-1; D not certain. Trimming removed 9 bases at V and 1 base at J, with 12 bases between. Germline V lookup: CDR1 LNHDA, CDR2 SQIVND (reference sequence). This CDR3 contains 13 residues. The CDR3 loop reads CASGVTGNTEAFF. CDR3 DNA: TGTGCCAGCGGGGTGACGGGGAACACTGAAGCTTTCTTT.

This chain joins TRBV25-1 and TRBJ2-5; 8 nucleotides align to TRBD2. With V trimmed by 6 bases and J by 0 bases, 6 bases remained unmatched. The CDR3 length is 15 residues. Per germline, CDR1 MGHDK and CDR2 SYGVNS. The CDR3 DNA sequence: TGTGCCAGCAGGGGAAGCGGGGGAAACCAAGAGACCCAGTACTTC. It translates to CASRGSGGNQETQYF.

V and J are TRBV5-4 and TRBJ1-3; TRBD1 aligns across 8 bases. The V gene's germline CDR1 is SGHNT and CDR2 YYREEE (reference sequence). Losses at the gene ends were 0 bases for V and 4 bases for J; bases not matched to a gene: 6. This CDR3 spans 16 amino acids. CDR3 sequence reads: CASSLAGQGWGNTIYF. CDR3 sequence (DNA): TGTGCCAGCAGCTTGGCTGGACAGGGCTGGGGAAACACCATATATTTT.

The gene calls are TRBV6-5 and TRBJ1-2; D not certain. Germline V gives CDR1 MNHEY, CDR2 SVGAGI. Deletions cut 5 bases from V and 4 bases from J, with 8 bases between. CDR3 size: 12 residues. The CDR3 coding sequence is TGTGCCAGCAGTCCTACCCGCTATGGCTACACCTTC. It yields the protein CASSPTRYGYTF.

J is TRBJ1-1 and V is TRBV5-1; TRBD1 aligns across 8 bases. Germline trimming cut 0 bases from V and 0 bases from J; bases unmatched to any gene: 4. The germline CDR1 and CDR2 sequences are SGHRS and YFSETQ. The CDR3 covers 16 residues. CDR3 residues: CASSLVQGALNTEAFF. DNA for the CDR3: TGCGCCAGCAGCTTGGTTCAGGGGGCCTTGAACACTGAAGCTTTCTTT.

The chain uses TRBV7-9 and TRBJ1-1; D might be TRBD1 (5 bases). CDR1 and CDR2 from the germline V gene are SEHNR and FQNEAQ (reference sequence). The V end lost 4 bases, the J end lost 7 bases, and 7 bases lay between the germline ends. This CDR3 is built from 11 residues. CDR3 in DNA: TGTGCCAGCAGCTACGACAGTGAAGCTTTCTTT. As protein: CASSYDSEAFF.

The CDR3 nucleotides are TGTGCCACCAGCCCCGGCAGGGGGCAGGAGCAGTACTTC. The encoded protein is CATSPGRGQEQYF. This chain links TRBV15 with TRBJ2-7, with 8 bases matching TRBD1. Germline V gene data show CDR1 as LNHNV and CDR2 as YYDKDF (reference sequence). The J segment lost 7 bases and the V segment lost 5 bases, leaving 7 bases of the junction unmatched. This CDR3 is 13 amino acids long.

This clone was counted between two and nine times. The J gene is TRBJ1-1, the V gene TRBV29-1, with D unclear. Germline CDR1 is SQVTM and CDR2 is ANQGSEA. Trimming left V 5 bases short and J 9 bases short, with 19 bases between. The CDR3 is 13 residues long. This CDR3 reads CSVIPRFAPQAFF. DNA for the CDR3: TGCAGCGTTATCCCCAGGTTTGCCCCACAAGCTTTCTTT.

V usage is TRBV7-9 and J usage is TRBJ1-3; 8 nucleotides match TRBD1. CDR3 size: 18 residues. Germline V gives CDR1 SEHNR, CDR2 FQNEAQ (reference sequence). V shed 5 bases, J shed 2 bases, and the junction held 14 bases outside the gene matches. The CDR3 sequence: CASSAPGQAAVPGNTIYF. Here the CDR3 DNA reads TGTGCCAGCAGCGCCCCGGGACAGGCTGCCGTACCTGGAAACACCATATATTTT.